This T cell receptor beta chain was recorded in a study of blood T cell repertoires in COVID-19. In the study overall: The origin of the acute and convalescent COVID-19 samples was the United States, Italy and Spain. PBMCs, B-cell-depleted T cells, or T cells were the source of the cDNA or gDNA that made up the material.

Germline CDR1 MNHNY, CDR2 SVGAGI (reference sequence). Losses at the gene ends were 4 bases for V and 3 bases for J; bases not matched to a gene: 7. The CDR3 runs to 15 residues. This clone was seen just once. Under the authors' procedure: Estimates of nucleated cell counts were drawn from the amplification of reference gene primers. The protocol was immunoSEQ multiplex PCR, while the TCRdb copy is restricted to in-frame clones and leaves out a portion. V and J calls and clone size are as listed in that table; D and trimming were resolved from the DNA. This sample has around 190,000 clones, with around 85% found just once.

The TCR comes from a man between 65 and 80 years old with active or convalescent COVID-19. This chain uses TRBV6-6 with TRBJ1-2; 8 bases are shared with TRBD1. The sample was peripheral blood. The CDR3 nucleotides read TGTGCCAGCAGTTTTCGGACAGGGATCCACTATGGCTACACCTTC. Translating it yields CASSFRTGIHYGYTF.